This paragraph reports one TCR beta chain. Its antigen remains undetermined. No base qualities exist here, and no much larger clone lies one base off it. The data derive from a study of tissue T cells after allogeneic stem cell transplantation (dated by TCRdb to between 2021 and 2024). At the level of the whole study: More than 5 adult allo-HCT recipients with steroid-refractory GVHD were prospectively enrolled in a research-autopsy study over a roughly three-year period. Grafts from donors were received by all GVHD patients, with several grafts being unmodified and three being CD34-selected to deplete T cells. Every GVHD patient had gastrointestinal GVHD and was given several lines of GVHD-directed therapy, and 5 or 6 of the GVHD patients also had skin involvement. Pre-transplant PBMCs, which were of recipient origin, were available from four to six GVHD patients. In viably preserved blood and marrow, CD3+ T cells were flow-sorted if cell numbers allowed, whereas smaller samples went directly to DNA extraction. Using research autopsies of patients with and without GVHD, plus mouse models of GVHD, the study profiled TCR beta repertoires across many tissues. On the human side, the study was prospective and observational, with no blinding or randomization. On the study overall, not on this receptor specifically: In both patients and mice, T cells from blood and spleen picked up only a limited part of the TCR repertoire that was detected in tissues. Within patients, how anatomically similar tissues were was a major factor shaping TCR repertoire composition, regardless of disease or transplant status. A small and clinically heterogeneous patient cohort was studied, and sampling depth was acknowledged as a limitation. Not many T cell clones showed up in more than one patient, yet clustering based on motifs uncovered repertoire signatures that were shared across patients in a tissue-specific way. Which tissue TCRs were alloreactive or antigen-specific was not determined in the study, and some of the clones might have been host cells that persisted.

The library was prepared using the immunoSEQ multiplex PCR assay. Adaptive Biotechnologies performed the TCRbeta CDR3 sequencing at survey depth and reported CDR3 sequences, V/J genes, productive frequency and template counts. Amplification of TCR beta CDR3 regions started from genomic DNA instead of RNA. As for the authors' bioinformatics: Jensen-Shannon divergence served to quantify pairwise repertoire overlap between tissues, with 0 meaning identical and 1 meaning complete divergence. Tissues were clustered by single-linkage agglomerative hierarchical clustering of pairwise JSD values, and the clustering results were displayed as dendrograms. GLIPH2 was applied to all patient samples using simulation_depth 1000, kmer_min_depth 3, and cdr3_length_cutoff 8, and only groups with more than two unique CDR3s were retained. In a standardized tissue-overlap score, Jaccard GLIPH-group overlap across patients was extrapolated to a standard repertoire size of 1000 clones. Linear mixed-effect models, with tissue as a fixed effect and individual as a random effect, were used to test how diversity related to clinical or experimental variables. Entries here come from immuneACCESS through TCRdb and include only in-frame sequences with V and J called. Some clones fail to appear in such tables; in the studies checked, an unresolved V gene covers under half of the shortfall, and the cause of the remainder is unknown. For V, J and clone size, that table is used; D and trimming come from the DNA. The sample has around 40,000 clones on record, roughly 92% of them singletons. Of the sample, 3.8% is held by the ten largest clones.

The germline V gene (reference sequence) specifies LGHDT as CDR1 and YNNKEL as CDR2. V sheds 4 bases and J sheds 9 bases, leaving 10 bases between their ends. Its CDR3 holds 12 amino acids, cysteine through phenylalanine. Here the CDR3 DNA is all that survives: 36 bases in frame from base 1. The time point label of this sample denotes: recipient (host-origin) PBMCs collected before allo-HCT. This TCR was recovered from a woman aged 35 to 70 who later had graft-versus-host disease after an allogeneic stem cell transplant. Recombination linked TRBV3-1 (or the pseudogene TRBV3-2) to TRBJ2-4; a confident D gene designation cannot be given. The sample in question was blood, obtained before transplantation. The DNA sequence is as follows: TGTGCCAGCAGCCTTACGCGTGGCATTCAGTACTTC. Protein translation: CASSLTRGIQYF.